One sample yielded the 28 T cell receptor beta chains listed below, sequenced in a study of blood T cell repertoires in COVID-19. Using immunoSEQ multiplex PCR, the repertoire was profiled, and TCRdb retains in-frame clones only, with some absent. The sample consists of about 100,000 clones, about 77% of them appearing once. The source material was peripheral blood. These receptors all come from a woman between 70 and 85 years old with acute or convalescent COVID-19.

The chain uses TRBV5-6 and TRBJ2-4, with 8 bases fitting TRBD1. The junction had 7 bases not matched to a gene; V was cut back by 1 base and J by 1 base. CDR1 SGHDT and CDR2 YYEEEE come from the germline V gene. The length of the CDR3 is 17 residues. CDR3 DNA: TGTGCCAGCAGCTTGCCACCCGGACAGGGCGCCAAAAACATTCAGTACTTC. Protein product: CASSLPPGQGAKNIQYF.

This clone was picked up a small number of times. The chain has TRBV6-2 or TRBV6-3 and TRBJ2-5; possible D gene TRBD1, 7 bases. Germline CDR1 and CDR2: MNHEY and SVGEGT. This CDR3 is 16 amino acids long. Trimming shortened V by 0 bases and J by 5 bases, and 16 bases separated the two germline ends. The CDR3 loop reads CASSYSAQGGRETQYF. The CDR3 DNA follows: TGTGCCAGCAGTTACTCCGCCCAGGGGGGTAGGGAGACCCAGTACTTC.

V gene TRBV6-2 or TRBV6-3 combines with J gene TRBJ2-2, with 10 bases lining up with TRBD1. V gave up 4 bases and J gave up 1 base; unmatched junction bases: 3. Germline CDR1 MNHEY, CDR2 SVGEGT. CDR3 size: 16 residues. The CDR3 DNA follows: TGTGCCAGCAGTTCGACAGGGGGCGAGAACACCGGGGAGCTGTTTTTT. This sequence encodes CASSSTGGENTGELFF.

The V gene is TRBV7-8, the J gene TRBJ2-3; D might be TRBD2 (5 bases). CDR1 is SGHVS and CDR2 is FQNEAQ in the germline V gene. V lost 2 bases to trimming and J lost 7 bases, with 19 bases between them. This CDR3 contains 16 residues. CDR3 sequence: CASSLSGGRRSHTQYF. DNA of the CDR3: TGTGCCAGCAGCTTAAGCGGTGGGCGGAGATCTCATACGCAGTATTTT.

This chain uses TRBV29-1 with TRBJ2-5, with 8 bases matching TRBD1. After removal of 4 bases from V and 0 bases from J, the junction contained 7 bases not matched to a gene. This CDR3 has 15 residues. Germline V gene lookup returns CDR1 SQVTM and CDR2 ANQGSEA. The CDR3 protein is CSVGAGTGYQETQYF. The CDR3 bases are TGCAGCGTTGGTGCCGGGACAGGTTACCAAGAGACCCAGTACTTC.

The V gene is TRBV6-5, the J gene TRBJ1-3; D remains ambiguous. Germline-derived CDR1 and CDR2 are MNHEY and SVGAGI. The CDR3 has 13 amino acids. Trimming shortened V by 6 bases and J by 4 bases, and 10 bases separated the two germline ends. This CDR3 is CASSNTQGNTIYF. The CDR3 coding sequence is TGTGCCAGCAGCAACACCCAGGGAAACACCATATATTTT.

The chain has TRBV20-1 and TRBJ2-3, with 7 bases matching TRBD2. J gave up 3 bases and V 3 bases, and 12 bases lay outside the gene matches. Germline V gene data show CDR1 as DFQATT and CDR2 as SNEGSKA (reference sequence). The length of the CDR3 is 16 residues. The CDR3 DNA follows: TGCAGTGCTAGTGACCGAGGACTAGTGGGAACAGATACGCAGTATTTT. Its protein is CSASDRGLVGTDTQYF.

The V call is TRBV19, the J call TRBJ1-2; 8 bases match TRBD1. The ends lost 9 bases at V and 4 bases at J; junction bases unmatched: 4. The CDR3 has 12 amino acids. Germline lookup yields CDR1 LNHDA and CDR2 SQIVND (reference sequence). The CDR3 region has the DNA TGTGCCAGCATGGGACAGGCCTATGGCTACACCTTC. As protein: CASMGQAYGYTF.

This chain uses TRBV7-2 with TRBJ2-2; 8 bases are a match to TRBD2. Germline CDR1 is SGHTA and CDR2 is FQGNSA. The CDR3 runs 17 residues. V lost 2 bases, J lost 3 bases, and 8 bases stayed unmatched. CDR3: CASSLISGETYTGELFF. For the CDR3, the DNA is TGTGCCAGCAGCTTAATTAGCGGGGAGACGTACACCGGGGAGCTGTTTTTT.

This sequence joins TRBV12-5 and TRBJ1-4, with 7 bases aligning to TRBD1. CDR3 length equals 16 residues. V trimming: 9 bases; J trimming: 7 bases; junction bases outside the gene matches: 17. The germline gives CDR1 LGHNT, CDR2 FRNRAP. The chain's CDR3 is CASADFGGGFAEKLFF. CDR3 nucleotides: TGTGCTAGCGCAGACTTCGGAGGGGGCTTCGCTGAAAAACTGTTTTTT.

This clone has only one observation. The CDR3 loop reads CASSPGTGVGGRQPQHF. Here the CDR3 DNA reads TGTGCCAGCAGTCCCGGGACAGGGGTGGGCGGCCGTCAGCCCCAGCATTTT. The chain combines TRBV28 with TRBJ1-5; 10 positions match TRBD1. Unmatched junction bases numbered 13, after V lost 5 bases and J lost 6 bases. CDR1 is MDHEN and CDR2 is SYDVKM in the germline V gene. The CDR3 is 17 residues long.

The chain is built from TRBV9 and TRBJ2-6; perhaps TRBD2 as D (6 bases). CDR3 size: 20 residues. Trimming removed 4 bases from V and 0 bases from J, with 23 bases in between. Germline CDR1 and CDR2: SGDLS and YYNGEE. The CDR3 coding sequence is TGTGCCAGCAGCTCGTCGGCCGGGACTTACCTAAGCTCTGGGGCCAACGTCCTGACTTTC. Protein product: CASSSSAGTYLSSGANVLTF.

The V and J genes are TRBV7-3 and TRBJ2-3, with D possibly TRBD2 on 6 matching bases. V lost 2 bases, J lost 3 bases, and 15 bases lay in between. This CDR3 is 16 amino acids long. CDR1 SGHTA and CDR2 FQGTGA come from the germline V gene. The CDR3 loop reads CASSLVPGVQTDTQYF. In DNA, the CDR3 is TGTGCCAGCAGCTTAGTCCCGGGGGTACAGACAGATACGCAGTATTTT.

The genes are TRBV19 and TRBJ1-6; 8 bases line up with TRBD1. The CDR3 spans 13 residues. V trimming: 10 bases; J trimming: 7 bases; junction bases outside the gene matches: 6. Per germline, CDR1 LNHDA and CDR2 SQIVND (reference sequence). CDR3 protein: CATSRQGNSPLHF. DNA for the CDR3: TGTGCCACCTCAAGACAGGGGAATTCACCCCTCCACTTT.

This clone was observed a handful of times. V is TRBV4-1 and J is TRBJ1-5, with 7 bases aligning to TRBD1. The CDR3 consists of 16 residues. Germline V gene data show CDR1 as MGHRA and CDR2 as YSYEKL. V gave up 4 bases and J gave up 5 bases; unmatched junction bases: 11. This CDR3 is CASSLGRDRADQPQHF. For the CDR3, the DNA is TGCGCCAGCAGCCTGGGCCGAGACAGGGCGGATCAGCCCCAGCATTTT.

The V and J genes are TRBV30 and TRBJ1-6, with D tentatively TRBD1 (6 bases). V lost 0 bases and J 7 bases, leaving 16 bases between the germline ends. The CDR3 length is 16 residues. Germline V gene sequence: CDR1 GTSNPN, CDR2 SVGIG (reference sequence). The CDR3 DNA reads TGTGCCTGGAGTGTATCAGGGGCTATGGGAAATTCACCCCTCCACTTT. Encoded protein: CAWSVSGAMGNSPLHF.

The sample holds many counts of this clone. The genes are TRBV11-2 and TRBJ2-4; 10 positions match TRBD1. The CDR3 consists of 13 residues. CDR1 and CDR2 from the germline V gene are SGHAT and FQNNGV. V lost 3 bases to trimming and J lost 8 bases; unmatched junction nucleotides: 1. CDR3 loop: CASSLGTGDIQYF. Written as DNA, the CDR3 is TGTGCCAGCAGCTTGGGGACAGGGGACATTCAGTACTTC. Full variable domain (outside the CDR3, taken from reference TRBV11-2 and TRBJ2-4): EAGVAQSPRYKIIEKRQSVAFWCNPISGHATLYWYQQILGQGPKLLIQFQNNGVVDDSQLPKDRFSAERLKGVDSTLKIQPAKLEDSAVYLCASSLGTGDIQYFGAGTRLSVL.

This chain uses TRBV7-9 with TRBJ2-2; possibly TRBD1 for D (6 bases). The V gene lost 7 bases and the J gene lost 4 bases, with 16 bases spanning the gap. Germline CDR1 reads SEHNR; CDR2 reads FQNEAQ (reference sequence). There are 15 residues in the CDR3. The CDR3 DNA reads as TGTGCCAGCACCCCCGGCCAGGGGACCACCGGGGAGCTGTTTTTT. Residues: CASTPGQGTTGELFF.

This clone was seen a single time. This rearrangement joins TRBV27 to TRBJ2-1; 14 nucleotides agree with TRBD2. The germline V gene encodes CDR1 MNHEY and CDR2 SMNVEV (reference sequence). This CDR3 spans 15 amino acids. Unmatched junction bases numbered 5, after V lost 7 bases and J lost 6 bases. CDR3 region: CASTKGLAGGNEQFF. The CDR3 DNA is TGTGCCAGCACCAAAGGACTAGCGGGGGGCAATGAGCAGTTCTTC.

This rearrangement joins TRBV19 to TRBJ2-2, with 10 bases that match TRBD2. This CDR3 spans 17 amino acids. The junction had 11 bases not matched to a gene; V was cut back by 3 bases and J by 7 bases. Germline lookup yields CDR1 LNHDA and CDR2 SQIVND (reference sequence). In DNA, the CDR3 is TGTGCCAGTAGTATTTTGCCCGGGACTAGCGATAACGGGGAGCTGTTTTTT. This gives the protein CASSILPGTSDNGELFF.

This chain connects TRBV2 to TRBJ2-5; 8 bases fit TRBD1. The CDR3 sequence is 16 residues long. Per the germline V gene, CDR1 is SNHLY and CDR2 is FYNNEI. Losses at the gene ends were 2 bases for V and 5 bases for J; bases not matched to a gene: 10. In DNA, the CDR3 is TGTGCCAGCAGTGAATCCGCCAGGGGGCTCGGCGAGACCCAGTACTTC. Translating gives CASSESARGLGETQYF.

A few counts support this clone. V usage is TRBV13 and J usage is TRBJ2-5; maybe TRBD1 (5 bases). Trimming pared 5 bases from V and 5 bases from J, leaving 15 bases between. The CDR3 totals 14 residues. Germline CDR1 is PRHDT and CDR2 is FYEKMQ (reference sequence). CDR3 sequence: CASSPGDPGETQYF. DNA of the CDR3: TGTGCCAGCAGCCCAGGAGATCCAGGGGAGACCCAGTACTTC.

The chain is built from TRBV28 and TRBJ2-2; TRBD2 is a possible D gene (5 bases). This CDR3 spans 15 amino acids. The ends were cut back, 6 bases at V and 3 bases at J, with 14 bases in the middle. Germline V gives CDR1 MDHEN, CDR2 SYDVKM. CDR3 in amino acids: CASRERAKDTGELFF. Here the CDR3 DNA reads TGTGCCAGCAGGGAGAGGGCAAAGGACACCGGGGAGCTGTTTTTT.

The J gene is TRBJ2-5, the V gene TRBV5-6; D might be TRBD2 (5 bases). V was pared by 3 bases and J by 2 bases, with 8 bases between. This CDR3 has 13 residues. From germline, CDR1 is SGHDT and CDR2 YYEEEE. This CDR3 reads CASSWTYQETQYF. In DNA form, the CDR3 reads TGTGCCAGCAGCTGGACTTATCAAGAGACCCAGTACTTC.

The J gene is TRBJ1-4, the V gene TRBV19, with D perhaps TRBD1 (5 bases). This CDR3 has 16 residues. V dropped 5 bases and J dropped 0 bases, with 13 bases sitting between them. The V gene's germline CDR1 is LNHDA and CDR2 SQIVND (reference sequence). The CDR3 sequence: CASSSTALATNEKLFF. The CDR3 DNA reads TGTGCCAGTAGTTCGACAGCCCTCGCAACTAATGAAAAACTGTTTTTT.

The chain employs TRBV4-3 and TRBJ2-4, with D unresolved. The V and J ends lost 0 bases and 7 bases respectively, with 7 bases between them. Per the germline V gene, CDR1 is LGHNA and CDR2 is YSLEER. CDR3 length equals 13 residues. CDR3 coding DNA: TGCGCCAGCAGCCAAGATAACGGGAACATTCAGTACTTC. Encoded protein: CASSQDNGNIQYF.

V is TRBV5-4 and J is TRBJ2-3; D might be TRBD2 (5 bases). Germline values: CDR1 SGHNT, CDR2 YYREEE (reference sequence). Trimming left V 4 bases short and J 6 bases short, with 15 bases between. This CDR3 has 14 amino acids. The CDR3 loop is CASSPGGGRDTQYF. In nucleotides, the CDR3 is TGTGCCAGCAGCCCCGGAGGTGGGCGTGATACGCAGTATTTT.

The rearrangement uses TRBV2 and TRBJ2-7; tentatively, D is TRBD1 (6 bases). V lost 6 bases and J lost 2, with 17 bases in between. The CDR3 runs to 15 residues. Looked up from germline, CDR1 is SNHLY and CDR2 is FYNNEI. Here the CDR3 DNA reads TGTGCCAGCAGCGTGGGGGCCGCAGCCGCCTACGAGCAGTACTTC. This sequence encodes CASSVGAAAAYEQYF.